Below are 31 T cell receptor beta chains sequenced from a single sample in a study of cytomegalovirus exposure and HLA in healthy donors. In the PCR, 60 Vbeta and 13 Jbeta primers were used. Only in-frame clones appear in the TCRdb table, and some are missing; sequencing was by immunoSEQ multiplex PCR. The repertoire holds 95,000 to 100,000 clones, roughly 79% seen once, with 1.5% to 2% in the top ten. The sequenced material came from PBMCs. The receptors were sampled from a woman in her thirties or forties in good health and CMV-seronegative.

This chain uses TRBV9 with TRBJ2-2; 11 bases map to TRBD2. Germline V CDR1 and CDR2: SGDLS, YYNGEE. The CDR3 extends over 17 amino acids. Trimming at V came to 5 bases and at J to 6 bases, leaving 12 bases not matched to a gene. For the CDR3, the DNA is TGTGCCAGCAGTTGGGGGGTACTAGCGGGAGCCGCCGGGGAGCTGTTTTTT. This codes for CASSWGVLAGAAGELFF.

Remarks on this clone: A junction end diverges from the germline sequence, so it may reflect a read error. V is TRBV7-9 and J is TRBJ2-6, with 7 bases fitting TRBD1. Germline-derived CDR1 and CDR2 are SEHNR and FQNEAQ (reference sequence). This CDR3 spans 18 amino acids. Written as DNA, the CDR3 is TGTTCCAGCAGCCCCTATGCGACAGGGCGGTCTGGGGCCAACGTCCTGACTTTC. It translates to CSSSPYATGRSGANVLTF. Combining the CDR3 with reference TRBV7-9 and TRBJ2-6 gives the whole variable domain DTGVSQNPRHKITKRGQNVTFRCDPISEHNRLYWYRQTLGQGPEFLTYFQNEAQLEKSRLLSDRFSAERPKGSFSTLEIQRTEQGDSAMYLCSSSPYATGRSGANVLTFGAGSRLTVL.

This chain links TRBV28 with TRBJ2-7; maybe TRBD1 (5 bases). Germline-derived CDR1 and CDR2 are MDHEN and SYDVKM. CDR3 length equals 14 residues. The V gene lost 2 bases and the J gene lost 2 bases, with 10 bases spanning the gap. The CDR3 DNA is TGTGCCAGCAGTTTACAGGGCCGCGCCTACGAGCAGTACTTC. Translating gives CASSLQGRAYEQYF.

In its sample, this clone was seen a few times. V usage is TRBV29-1 and J usage is TRBJ2-1, with 8 bases aligning to TRBD1. This CDR3 is built from 13 residues. V lost 4 bases, J lost 6 bases, and 5 bases stayed unmatched. Germline V lookup: CDR1 SQVTM, CDR2 ANQGSEA. CDR3 amino acids: CSVGGQGPNEQFF. The CDR3 region has the DNA TGCAGCGTTGGAGGACAGGGTCCCAATGAGCAGTTCTTC.

The chain couples TRBV28 to TRBJ1-6; D not certain. The CDR3 is 15 amino acids. Germline V gene lookup returns CDR1 MDHEN and CDR2 SYDVKM. Trimming removed 3 bases from V and 7 bases from J, with 13 bases in between. The CDR3 DNA sequence: TGTGCCAGCAGTTTGATTGAGCGACGGAATTCACCCCTCCACTTT. Translation gives CASSLIERRNSPLHF.

The chain is built from TRBV18 and TRBJ2-5; the D is unclear. CDR3 length: 12 residues. CDR1 KGHSH and CDR2 LQKENI come from the germline V gene. V lost 3 bases and J lost 5, with 7 bases in between. The CDR3: CASSPERETQYF. The CDR3 bases are TGTGCCAGCTCACCCGAGCGCGAGACCCAGTACTTC.

This clone was picked up a small number of times. This chain's CDR3 is CASSQEMTRAYEQYF. The CDR3, as DNA: TGTGCCAGCAGCCAAGAGATGACCAGGGCCTACGAGCAGTACTTC. The rearrangement uses TRBV4-2 and TRBJ2-7; possible D gene TRBD1, 5 bases. This CDR3 has 15 amino acids. V was shortened by 0 bases and J by 2 bases, with 11 bases between the two germline ends. The germline CDR1 and CDR2 sequences are LGHNA and YNFKEQ.

This chain uses TRBV11-2 with TRBJ1-1, with 9 bases identical to TRBD1. The CDR3 runs 18 residues. From germline, CDR1 is SGHAT and CDR2 FQNNGV. Trimming removed 5 bases from V and 1 base from J; junction bases left unmatched: 14. The CDR3 nucleotides read TGTGCCAGCAGCGCATCTCCGGGACAGGGTACAGGGAACACTGAAGCTTTCTTT. This codes for CASSASPGQGTGNTEAFF.

Details on this clone: Mismatch with germline at one junction end may stem from a read error. In DNA, the CDR3 is TGTTCCAGCAGCCGCCCCAGAGGGACACTCAACACAGATACGCAGTATTTT. Amino acids: CSSSRPRGTLNTDTQYF. This sequence joins TRBV7-9 and TRBJ2-3; TRBD1 is a possible D gene (6 bases). The germline gives CDR1 SEHNR, CDR2 FQNEAQ (reference sequence). This CDR3 has 17 residues.

The rearrangement uses TRBV10-1 and TRBJ2-7; D call uncertain. Germline V gene lookup returns CDR1 WNHNN and CDR2 SYGVQD (reference sequence). Trimming took off 6 bases at V and 3 bases at J, with 12 bases between the two ends. The CDR3 length is 13 residues. The CDR3 DNA reads as TGCGCCAGCAGCCCGACACGCAACTACGAGCAGTACTTC. Protein product: CASSPTRNYEQYF.

There are a few counts of this clone. The V and J genes are TRBV19 and TRBJ2-3; 8 nucleotides line up with TRBD1. Germline CDR1 is LNHDA and CDR2 is SQIVND (reference sequence). The length of the CDR3 is 15 residues. Trimming at V came to 4 bases and at J to 4 bases, leaving 7 bases not matched to a gene. The CDR3 reads CASSKRDRRADTQYF. The CDR3 DNA reads as TGTGCCAGTAGTAAACGGGACAGGAGGGCAGATACGCAGTATTTT.

This chain connects TRBV5-1 to TRBJ2-7; 11 bases align to TRBD2. The junction had 7 bases not matched to a gene; V was cut back by 0 bases and J by 2 bases. Per germline, CDR1 SGHRS and CDR2 YFSETQ. The CDR3 spans 17 residues. CDR3 DNA: TGCGCCAGCAGCTTGGAATCCCAGACTAGCGGGGCCTACGAGCAGTACTTC. This gives the protein CASSLESQTSGAYEQYF. Combining the CDR3 with reference TRBV5-1 and TRBJ2-7 gives the whole variable domain KAGVTQTPRYLIKTRGQQVTLSCSPISGHRSVSWYQQTPGQGLQFLFEYFSETQRNKGNFPGRFSGRQFSNSRSEMNVSTLELGDSALYLCASSLESQTSGAYEQYFGPGTRLTVT.

V gene TRBV5-4 combines with J gene TRBJ1-1; 8 bases match TRBD1. After removal of 3 bases from V and 4 bases from J, the junction contained 2 bases not matched to a gene. CDR3 length: 13 amino acids. Germline CDR1 and CDR2: SGHNT and YYREEE (reference sequence). As DNA, the CDR3 is TGTGCCAGCAGCTCCACAGGGGGCACTGAAGCTTTCTTT. This gives the protein CASSSTGGTEAFF.

V gene TRBV9 combines with J gene TRBJ2-6; D might be TRBD1 (5 bases). Germline-derived CDR1 and CDR2 are SGDLS and YYNGEE. V dropped 4 bases and J dropped 3 bases, with 14 bases sitting between them. This CDR3 region has 16 residues. CDR3: CASSRGGQFGANVLTF. The CDR3 nucleotides read TGTGCCAGCAGCCGAGGTGGACAATTTGGGGCCAACGTCCTGACTTTC.

The chain has TRBV28 and TRBJ1-5; D gene unclear. V lost 5 bases, J lost 0 bases, and 11 bases lay in between. The CDR3 totals 15 residues. Per germline, CDR1 MDHEN and CDR2 SYDVKM. CDR3 residues: CASSPLGNSNQPQHF. CDR3 bases: TGTGCCAGCAGTCCCCTCGGTAATAGCAATCAGCCCCAGCATTTT.

This clone was recorded once. The gene calls are TRBV7-6 and TRBJ1-3, with D hard to call. Trimming took off 5 bases at V and 4 bases at J, with 12 bases between the two ends. CDR1 and CDR2 from the germline V gene are SGHVS and FNYEAQ. The CDR3 is 14 amino acids. CDR3 nucleotides: TGTGCCAGCAGCCTAGGGAGTAGCGGAAACACCATATATTTT. Translating it yields CASSLGSSGNTIYF.

This chain connects TRBV29-1 to TRBJ1-1; TRBD1 is a possible D gene (5 bases). The V and J ends lost 3 bases and 3 bases respectively, with 14 bases between them. From germline, CDR1 is SQVTM and CDR2 ANQGSEA. CDR3 size: 14 residues. DNA for the CDR3: TGCAGCGTTGACTTCCCAGGGAAGGACACTGAAGCTTTCTTT. Translation: CSVDFPGKDTEAFF.

The chain employs TRBV5-1 and TRBJ2-3; 7 bases are a match to TRBD2. The germline V gene has CDR1 SGHRS and CDR2 YFSETQ. This CDR3 is built from 15 residues. With 6 bases clipped from V and 5 bases from J, the junction kept 12 bases outside the gene matches. CDR3 residues: CASTDPGGSLDTQYF. CDR3 bases: TGCGCCAGCACGGATCCCGGGGGGAGTTTAGATACGCAGTATTTT.

V is TRBV4-2 and J is TRBJ2-1; tentative D call: TRBD2 (5 bases). The V gene lost 0 bases and the J gene lost 0 bases, with 12 bases spanning the gap. Germline loops: CDR1 LGHNA, CDR2 YNFKEQ. CDR3 length: 17 amino acids. In DNA form, the CDR3 reads TGTGCCAGCAGCCAAGAGGGCCTAGGGAGCTCCTACAATGAGCAGTTCTTC. Protein sequence: CASSQEGLGSSYNEQFF.

V and J are TRBV5-6 and TRBJ2-3; 11 nucleotides line up with TRBD2. Germline V lookup: CDR1 SGHDT, CDR2 YYEEEE. There are 14 residues in the CDR3. After removal of 0 bases from V and 7 bases from J, the junction contained 1 base not matched to a gene. The CDR3 region is CASSLVAGGHTQYF. The CDR3 DNA sequence: TGTGCCAGCAGCTTGGTAGCGGGGGGGCATACGCAGTATTTT.

The chain links TRBV25-1 to TRBJ2-7; tentative D call: TRBD2 (5 bases). The V end was cut by 8 bases, the J end by 5 bases, with 16 bases between. CDR3 size: 13 residues. Germline values: CDR1 MGHDK, CDR2 SYGVNS. CDR3 sequence reads: CASATRPKDEQYF. The CDR3 nucleotides read TGTGCCAGCGCAACTAGGCCGAAGGACGAGCAGTACTTC.

This clone was detected once. CDR3 in amino acids: CASRGGQGHTYEQYF. CDR3 DNA sequence: TGTGCCAGCAGGGGAGGACAGGGCCACACATACGAGCAGTACTTC. The genes are TRBV6-5 and TRBJ2-7, with 8 bases matching TRBD1. V lost 6 bases and J lost 4; bases outside the gene matches: 11. Germline V lookup: CDR1 MNHEY, CDR2 SVGAGI. This CDR3 region has 15 residues.

In its sample, this clone was seen a few times. The chain couples TRBV28 to TRBJ2-6, with D possibly matching TRBD1 (6 bases). The germline V and J ends were trimmed by 4 bases and 0 bases, with 10 bases remaining between them. There are 16 residues in the CDR3. Germline CDR1 reads MDHEN; CDR2 reads SYDVKM. CDR3 loop: CASSSWTDSGANVLTF. CDR3 DNA sequence: TGTGCCAGCAGTTCTTGGACAGACTCTGGGGCCAACGTCCTGACTTTC.

The chain joins TRBV19 to TRBJ2-7; D remains ambiguous. The CDR3 extends over 15 amino acids. Germline V CDR1 and CDR2: LNHDA, SQIVND (reference sequence). The ends were cut back, 4 bases at V and 3 bases at J, with 16 bases in the middle. The CDR3 DNA reads as TGTGCCAGTAGTACCAACGACAAGTTAGACTACGAGCAGTACTTC. Amino acids: CASSTNDKLDYEQYF.

This clone showed up just a few times. The chain recombines TRBV7-9 with TRBJ2-2; 10 bases map to TRBD1. CDR3 size: 16 residues. Germline-derived CDR1 and CDR2 are SEHNR and FQNEAQ (reference sequence). The V segment lost 5 bases and the J segment 2 bases; nucleotides outside the gene matches: 5. The CDR3 loop reads CASSERQGANTGELFF. In DNA, the CDR3 is TGTGCCAGCAGCGAGCGACAGGGGGCTAACACCGGGGAGCTGTTTTTT.

This clone was found once. The junction differs from germline at one of its ends, possibly a read error. The chain uses TRBV7-9 and TRBJ1-2; maybe TRBD1 (6 bases). Germline V gives CDR1 SEHNR, CDR2 FQNEAQ (reference sequence). This CDR3 contains 12 residues. Here the CDR3 reads CSSSAQGPGYTF. The CDR3 DNA reads TGTTCCAGCAGCGCACAGGGACCCGGCTACACCTTC.

The rearrangement joins TRBV30 to TRBJ2-7; TRBD1 might be the D (6 bases). Trimming took off 3 bases at V and 7 bases at J, with 19 bases between the two ends. From germline, CDR1 is GTSNPN and CDR2 SVGIG (reference sequence). The CDR3 length is 14 residues. Here the CDR3 DNA reads TGTGCCTGGAGGGGGGTACAGGGAGTGAGTGAGCAGTACTTC. Its translation: CAWRGVQGVSEQYF.

V gene TRBV19 combines with J gene TRBJ1-4, with 9 positions matching TRBD1. This CDR3 region has 13 residues. J gave up 10 bases and V 3 bases, and 3 bases lay outside the gene matches. Germline V gives CDR1 LNHDA, CDR2 SQIVND (reference sequence). The CDR3 is CASSIEDRGKLFF. In DNA form, the CDR3 reads TGTGCCAGTAGTATTGAGGACAGGGGAAAACTGTTTTTT.

The chain carries TRBV6-5 and TRBJ2-5; the match to TRBD1 covers 7 bases. The end of the DNA is better explained by TRBJ2-7, so the J call may be wrong. Germline V gene lookup returns CDR1 MNHEY and CDR2 SVGAGI. The CDR3 totals 16 residues. The CDR3 bases are TGTGCCAGCAGTTCGTACCAACAGGGGAACAATTACGAGCAGTACTTC. Translated: CASSSYQQGNNYEQYF.

This chain links TRBV6-1 with TRBJ2-3; 8 bases align to TRBD2. This CDR3 has 15 amino acids. Germline-derived CDR1 and CDR2 are MNHNS and SASEGT. Germline trimming cut 3 bases from V and 4 bases from J; bases unmatched to any gene: 6. The CDR3 reads CASSEGGGGSDTQYF. CDR3 in DNA: TGTGCCAGCAGTGAGGGAGGCGGGGGGTCAGATACGCAGTATTTT.

J is TRBJ2-1 and V is TRBV10-3; 7 nucleotides agree with TRBD1. Per the germline V gene, CDR1 is ENHRY and CDR2 is SYGVKD. V shed 4 bases and J 0 bases; nucleotides not matched to a gene: 6. CDR3 length: 16 amino acids. CDR3 sequence: CAISVKGGASYNEQFF. The CDR3 DNA reads as TGTGCCATCAGTGTTAAAGGGGGCGCCTCCTACAATGAGCAGTTCTTC.